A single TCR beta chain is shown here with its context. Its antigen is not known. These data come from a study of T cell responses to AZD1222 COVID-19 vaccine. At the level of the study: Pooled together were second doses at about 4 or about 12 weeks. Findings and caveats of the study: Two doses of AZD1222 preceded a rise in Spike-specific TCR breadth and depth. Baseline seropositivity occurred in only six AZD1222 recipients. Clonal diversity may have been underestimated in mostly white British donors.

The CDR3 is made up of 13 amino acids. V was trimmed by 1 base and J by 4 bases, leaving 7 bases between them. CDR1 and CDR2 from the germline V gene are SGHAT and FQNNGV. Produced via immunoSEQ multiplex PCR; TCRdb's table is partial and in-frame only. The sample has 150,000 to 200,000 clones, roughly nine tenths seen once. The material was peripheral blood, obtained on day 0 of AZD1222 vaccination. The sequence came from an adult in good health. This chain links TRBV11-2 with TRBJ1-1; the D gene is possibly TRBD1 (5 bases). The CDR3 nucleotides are TGTGCCAGCAGCTTAGCCGGGGGCACTGAAGCTTTCTTT. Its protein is CASSLAGGTEAFF.